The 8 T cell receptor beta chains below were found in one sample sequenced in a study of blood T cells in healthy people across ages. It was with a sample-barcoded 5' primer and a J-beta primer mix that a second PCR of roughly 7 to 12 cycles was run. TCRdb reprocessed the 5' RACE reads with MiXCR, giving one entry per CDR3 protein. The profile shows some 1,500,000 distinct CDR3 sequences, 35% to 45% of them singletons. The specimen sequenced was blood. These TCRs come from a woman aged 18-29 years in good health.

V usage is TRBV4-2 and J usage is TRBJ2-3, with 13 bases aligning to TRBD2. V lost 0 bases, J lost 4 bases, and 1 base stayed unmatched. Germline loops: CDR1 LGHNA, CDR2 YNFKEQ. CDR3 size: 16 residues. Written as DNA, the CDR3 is TGTGCCAGCAGCCAAGAGGGACTAGCGGGGTCAGATACGCAGTATTTT. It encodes CASSQEGLAGSDTQYF.

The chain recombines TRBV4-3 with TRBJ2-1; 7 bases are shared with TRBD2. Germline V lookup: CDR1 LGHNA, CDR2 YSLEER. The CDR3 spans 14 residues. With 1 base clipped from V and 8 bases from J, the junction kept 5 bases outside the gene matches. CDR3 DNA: TGCGCCAGCAGCCAAGCCTCCCTAGCGGATGAGCAGTTCTTC. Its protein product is CASSQASLADEQFF.

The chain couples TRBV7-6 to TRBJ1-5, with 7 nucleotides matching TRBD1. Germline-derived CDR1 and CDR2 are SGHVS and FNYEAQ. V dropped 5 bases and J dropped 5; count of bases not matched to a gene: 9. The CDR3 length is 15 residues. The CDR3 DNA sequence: TGTGCCAGCAGCAGGGGACAGTTCGGAGATCAGCCCCAGCATTTT. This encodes CASSRGQFGDQPQHF.

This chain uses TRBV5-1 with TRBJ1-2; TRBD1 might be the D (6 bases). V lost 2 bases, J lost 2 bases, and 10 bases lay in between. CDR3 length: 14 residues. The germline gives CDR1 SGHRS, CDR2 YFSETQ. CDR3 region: CASSLMTGNYGYTF. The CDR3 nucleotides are TGCGCCAGCAGCTTAATGACAGGAAACTATGGCTACACCTTC.

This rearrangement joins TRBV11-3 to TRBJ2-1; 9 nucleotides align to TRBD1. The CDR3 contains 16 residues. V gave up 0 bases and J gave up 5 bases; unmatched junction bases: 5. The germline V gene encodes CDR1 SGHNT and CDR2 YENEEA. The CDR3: CASSLDRGTGNNEQFF. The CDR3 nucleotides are TGTGCCAGCAGCTTAGATCGGGGGACAGGGAACAATGAGCAGTTCTTC.

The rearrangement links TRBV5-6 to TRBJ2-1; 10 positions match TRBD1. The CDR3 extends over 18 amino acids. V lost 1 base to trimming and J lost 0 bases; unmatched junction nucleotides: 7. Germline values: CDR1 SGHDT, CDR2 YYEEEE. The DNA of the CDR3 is TGTGCCAGCAGCTTGAGGACAGGGGGATCCTACTCCTACAATGAGCAGTTCTTC. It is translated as CASSLRTGGSYSYNEQFF.

The CDR3 coding sequence is TGCGCCAGCAGCTTGGCCTGGGGGGGACCATACAATGAGCAGTTCTTC. The encoded protein is CASSLAWGGPYNEQFF. The chain employs TRBV5-1 and TRBJ2-1; 7 bases are shared with TRBD2. This CDR3 region has 16 residues. The germline CDR1 and CDR2 sequences are SGHRS and YFSETQ. The V segment lost 0 bases and the J segment 4 bases; nucleotides outside the gene matches: 7.

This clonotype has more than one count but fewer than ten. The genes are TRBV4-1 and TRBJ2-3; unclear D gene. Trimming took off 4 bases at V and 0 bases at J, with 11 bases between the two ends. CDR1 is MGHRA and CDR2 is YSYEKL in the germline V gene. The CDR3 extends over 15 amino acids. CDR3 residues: CASSRLMASTDTQYF. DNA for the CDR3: TGCGCCAGCAGCCGACTGATGGCTAGCACAGATACGCAGTATTTT.